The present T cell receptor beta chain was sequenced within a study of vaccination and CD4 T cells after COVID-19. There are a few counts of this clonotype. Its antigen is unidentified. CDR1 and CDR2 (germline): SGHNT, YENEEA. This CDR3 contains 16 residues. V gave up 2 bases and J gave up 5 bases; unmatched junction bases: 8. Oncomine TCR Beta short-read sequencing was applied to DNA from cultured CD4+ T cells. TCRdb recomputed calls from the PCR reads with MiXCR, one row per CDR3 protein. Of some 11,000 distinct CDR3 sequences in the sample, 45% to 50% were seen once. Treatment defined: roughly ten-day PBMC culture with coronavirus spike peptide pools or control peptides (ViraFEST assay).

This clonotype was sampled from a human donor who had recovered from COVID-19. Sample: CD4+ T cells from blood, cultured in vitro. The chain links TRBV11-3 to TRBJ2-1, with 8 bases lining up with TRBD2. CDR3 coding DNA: TGTGCCAGCAGCTTAAGGGGTAGCGGGACCCACAATGAGCAGTTCTTC. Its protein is CASSLRGSGTHNEQFF.